The present entry profiles one T cell receptor beta chain with its context. Its target is unknown. This CDR3 is built from 14 residues. Germline-derived CDR1 and CDR2 are MNHEY and SMNVEV (reference sequence). Trimming removed 6 bases from V and 1 base from J; junction bases left unmatched: 5. Produced via immunoSEQ multiplex PCR; TCRdb's table is partial and in-frame only. The data show under 80,000 clones, with 62% seen just once and just over 50% held by the top ten. The data originate from a study of shared clonotypes between healthy human individuals. Study context: Contributing individuals were two females and three males aged 18 to 49. Donors had three CD4 naive, three CD4 memory, two CD8 naive and one CD8 memory plate apiece. General study results and limits: An effect of sequencing depth on clonotype sharing among donors was expected.

The specimen was memory CD8+ T cells sorted from blood. Subset noted: CD45RO+ cells pooled with CCR7-negative TemRA cells. This TCR came from a man between 25 and 39 years old in good health. V gene TRBV27 combines with J gene TRBJ2-7; 8 nucleotides match TRBD2. CDR3 amino acids: CASRRAGESYEQYF. The CDR3 DNA sequence: TGTGCCAGCAGAAGAGCGGGAGAGTCCTACGAGCAGTACTTC.